The clone carrying this T cell receptor beta chain was observed a single time. The CDR3 extends over 14 amino acids. Germline-derived CDR1 and CDR2 are LGHDT and YNNKEL (reference sequence). V gave up 8 bases and J gave up 4 bases, with 15 bases separating them. This sample stems from a study of blood T cell repertoires in COVID-19. Some clones are missing from TCRdb's copy, which holds only in-frame ones; the method was immunoSEQ multiplex PCR. This table holds roughly 100,000 clones, roughly four fifths found once. The sequenced sample was peripheral blood. The sequence came from a woman aged 80 or over with acute or convalescent COVID-19. V is TRBV3-1 (or the pseudogene TRBV3-2) and J is TRBJ1-3, with TRBD1 as a possible D gene (6 bases). Here the CDR3 reads CASEKGVPGNTIYF. CDR3 DNA: TGTGCCAGCGAAAAGGGGGTGCCCGGAAACACCATATATTTT.